The 13 T cell receptor beta chains below come from one sample, sequenced in a study of blood T cells in healthy people across ages. Using a J-beta primer mix together with a sample-barcoded 5' primer, a second PCR was run for roughly 7 to 11 cycles. TCRdb redid the calling of the 5' RACE reads with MiXCR, one entry per CDR3 protein. This sample has approximately 940,000 distinct CDR3 sequences, with around 48% found just once. The material sequenced was blood. Receptors originate from a man aged 25-40 years in good health.

V is TRBV7-6 and J is TRBJ2-5, with D unclear. The germline CDR1 and CDR2 sequences are SGHVS and FNYEAQ. The length of the CDR3 is 15 residues. Trimming took 0 bases from V and 2 from J, leaving 10 bases between them. The CDR3 is CASSLALTRQETQYF. CDR3 DNA: TGTGCCAGCAGCTTAGCGTTGACGAGACAAGAGACCCAGTACTTC.

The J gene is TRBJ2-5, the V gene TRBV6-2 or TRBV6-3, with D tentatively TRBD2 (6 bases). TRBJ2-7 matches the DNA end more closely, so the J call is doubtful. The CDR3 totals 16 residues. Germline V gene data show CDR1 as MNHEY and CDR2 as SVGEGT. CDR3 in DNA: TGTGCCAGCAGTTACTCATGGCGGGGCGACCCGTACGAGCAGTACTTC. This sequence encodes CASSYSWRGDPYEQYF.

This clonotype was recorded many times. The V call is TRBV10-3, the J call TRBJ1-1; D perhaps matches TRBD1 (5 bases). The CDR3 contains 15 residues. Germline CDR1 is ENHRY and CDR2 is SYGVKD. Deletions cut 4 bases from V and 1 base from J, with 13 bases between. CDR3 sequence (DNA): TGTGCCATCAGTGTGGGGGGACGGTGGAACACTGAAGCTTTCTTT. Translating it yields CAISVGGRWNTEAFF.

This chain joins TRBV6-8 and TRBJ2-5; 10 bases agree with TRBD2. The CDR3 runs 16 residues. Germline loops: CDR1 MNHGY, CDR2 SAAAGT. J gave up 0 bases and V 5 bases, and 6 bases lay outside the gene matches. This CDR3 reads CASSVGGTSDQETQYF. The CDR3 nucleotides read TGTGCCAGCAGTGTTGGAGGGACTAGCGACCAAGAGACCCAGTACTTC.

The chain uses TRBV24-1 and TRBJ2-7, with D possibly being TRBD2 (6 bases). Judging by the DNA end, TRBJ2-5 fits better; the J call may be wrong. The germline CDR1 and CDR2 sequences are KGHDR and SFDVKD. This CDR3 is 13 amino acids long. CDR3 sequence reads: CATRAAGGETQYF. The CDR3 nucleotides are TGTGCCACCAGGGCAGCGGGTGGAGAGACCCAGTACTTC.

This clonotype was recorded a few times. The chain joins TRBV7-9 to TRBJ2-7; 7 bases line up with TRBD1. Trimming removed 4 bases from V and 7 bases from J; junction bases left unmatched: 13. The CDR3 totals 15 residues. Germline values: CDR1 SEHNR, CDR2 FQNEAQ (reference sequence). The CDR3 protein is CASSSDRVFGNEQYF. The CDR3 nucleotides read TGTGCCAGCAGCTCCGACAGGGTTTTTGGTAATGAGCAGTACTTC. The variable domain in full, completed from reference TRBV7-9 and TRBJ2-7, reads DTGVSQNPRHKITKRGQNVTFRCDPISEHNRLYWYRQTLGQGPEFLTYFQNEAQLEKSRLLSDRFSAERPKGSFSTLEIQRTEQGDSAMYLCASSSDRVFGNEQYFGPGTRLTVT.

This sequence joins TRBV7-6 and TRBJ2-7; D is perhaps TRBD2 (6 bases). Germline loops: CDR1 SGHVS, CDR2 FNYEAQ. Trimming left V 0 bases short and J 3 bases short, with 15 bases between. There are 16 residues in the CDR3. CDR3 in amino acids: CASSLAGRGNDYEQYF. The DNA for the CDR3 is TGTGCCAGCAGCTTAGCAGGTCGGGGGAATGACTACGAGCAGTACTTC. Complete variable domain (other parts from reference TRBV7-6 and TRBJ2-7): GAGVSQSPRYKVTKRGQDVALRCDPISGHVSLYWYRQALGQGPEFLTYFNYEAQQDKSGLPNDRFSAERPEGSISTLTIQRTEQRDSAMYRCASSLAGRGNDYEQYFGPGTRLTVT.

As DNA, the CDR3 is TGTGCCAGCACGGGACTAGCGGGCACCGAGCAGTACTTC. Its protein product is CASTGLAGTEQYF. The chain has TRBV11-3 and TRBJ2-7, with TRBD2 identical over 12 bases. V was pared by 7 bases and J by 6 bases, with 4 bases of the junction left unmatched. This CDR3 is built from 13 residues. Germline lookup yields CDR1 SGHNT and CDR2 YENEEA.

The rearrangement uses TRBV5-6 and TRBJ2-1; tentatively, D is TRBD2 (6 bases). Near its end, the DNA agrees better with TRBJ2-7, so the J call may be wrong. Germline values: CDR1 SGHDT, CDR2 YYEEEE. The CDR3 has 18 residues. The CDR3 is CASSSDGGYPSSYNEQYF. The CDR3 DNA sequence: TGTGCCAGCAGCTCGGACGGGGGTTACCCTAGCTCCTACAATGAGCAGTACTTC.

The genes are TRBV7-2 and TRBJ2-1, with 7 bases fitting TRBD2. The CDR3 spans 15 residues. The ends lost 6 bases at V and 2 bases at J; junction bases unmatched: 7. Germline assignment: CDR1 SGHTA and CDR2 FQGNSA. This CDR3 is CASSPSGATYNEQFF. CDR3 bases: TGTGCCAGCAGTCCAAGCGGGGCCACCTACAATGAGCAGTTCTTC.

The chain is built from TRBV6-6 and TRBJ1-6, with D possibly being TRBD1 (6 bases). The V gene's germline CDR1 is MNHNY and CDR2 SVGAGI (reference sequence). Trimming took 5 bases from V and 6 from J, leaving 14 bases between them. There are 15 residues in the CDR3. This CDR3 is CASSPPGQLNSPLHF. In DNA form, the CDR3 reads TGTGCCAGCAGTCCCCCGGGACAACTTAATTCACCCCTCCACTTT.

Only a few counts were recorded for this clonotype. This chain uses TRBV9 with TRBJ2-1, with 9 bases that match TRBD1. This CDR3 contains 16 residues. Per germline, CDR1 SGDLS and CDR2 YYNGEE. Losses at the gene ends were 2 bases for V and 4 bases for J; bases not matched to a gene: 7. The CDR3: CASSVEGQGLYNEQFF. CDR3 DNA sequence: TGTGCCAGCAGCGTTGAGGGACAGGGACTTTACAATGAGCAGTTCTTC.

This clonotype appeared a few times. One junction end disagrees with the germline gene, perhaps due to a read error. The chain has TRBV2 and TRBJ2-1, with D unclear. The CDR3 runs 12 residues. Looked up from germline, CDR1 is SNHLY and CDR2 is FYNNEI. The CDR3 here is CASSEDRTEQFF. The CDR3 bases are TGTGCCAGCAGCGAAGACCGAACGGAGCAGTTCTTC.